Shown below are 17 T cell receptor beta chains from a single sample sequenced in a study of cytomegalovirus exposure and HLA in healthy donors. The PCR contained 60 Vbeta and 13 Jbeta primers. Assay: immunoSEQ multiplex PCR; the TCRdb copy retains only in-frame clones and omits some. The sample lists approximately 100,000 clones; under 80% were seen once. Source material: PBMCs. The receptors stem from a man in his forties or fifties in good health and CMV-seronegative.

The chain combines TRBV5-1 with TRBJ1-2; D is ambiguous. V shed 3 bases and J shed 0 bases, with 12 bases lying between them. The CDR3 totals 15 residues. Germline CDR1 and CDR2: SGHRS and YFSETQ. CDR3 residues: CASSSAGIPNYGYTF. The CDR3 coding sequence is TGCGCCAGCAGCTCGGCGGGCATTCCTAACTATGGCTACACCTTC.

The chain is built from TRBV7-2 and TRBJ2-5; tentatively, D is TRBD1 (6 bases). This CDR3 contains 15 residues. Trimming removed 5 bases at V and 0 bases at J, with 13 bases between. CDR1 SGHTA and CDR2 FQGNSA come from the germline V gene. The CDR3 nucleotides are TGTGCCAGCAGCCTCTCCGGGACAAACCAAGAGACCCAGTACTTC. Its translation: CASSLSGTNQETQYF.

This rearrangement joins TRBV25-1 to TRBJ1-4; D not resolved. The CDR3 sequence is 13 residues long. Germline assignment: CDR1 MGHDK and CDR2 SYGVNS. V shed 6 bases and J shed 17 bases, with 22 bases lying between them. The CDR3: CASSLGSSFPIFF. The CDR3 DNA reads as TGTGCCAGCAGCCTGGGTAGCTCCTTTCCAATTTTTTTT.

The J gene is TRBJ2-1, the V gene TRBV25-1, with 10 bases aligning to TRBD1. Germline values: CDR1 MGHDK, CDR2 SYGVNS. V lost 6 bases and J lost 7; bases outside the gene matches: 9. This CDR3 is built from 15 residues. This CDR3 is CASSLPGTGVNEQFF. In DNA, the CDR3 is TGTGCCAGCAGCTTACCCGGGACAGGGGTTAATGAGCAGTTCTTC.

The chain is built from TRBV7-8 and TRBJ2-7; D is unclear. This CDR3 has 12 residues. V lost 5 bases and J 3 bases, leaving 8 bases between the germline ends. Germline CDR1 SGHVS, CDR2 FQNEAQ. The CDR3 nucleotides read TGTGCCAGCAGCACATCCCTCTACGAGCAGTACTTC. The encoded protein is CASSTSLYEQYF.

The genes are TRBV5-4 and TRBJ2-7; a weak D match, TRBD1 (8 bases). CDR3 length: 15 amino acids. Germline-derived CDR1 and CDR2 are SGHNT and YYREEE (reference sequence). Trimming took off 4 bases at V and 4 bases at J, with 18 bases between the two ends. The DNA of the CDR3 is TGTGCCAGCAGCCCCAGGGGGCGGGGGTCTTACGAGCAGTACTTC. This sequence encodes CASSPRGRGSYEQYF.

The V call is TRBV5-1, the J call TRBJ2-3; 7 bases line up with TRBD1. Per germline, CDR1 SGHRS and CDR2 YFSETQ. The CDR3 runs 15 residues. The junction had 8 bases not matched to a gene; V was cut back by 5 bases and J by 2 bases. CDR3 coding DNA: TGCGCCAGCAGTAGGACAGGAGAGAACACAGATACGCAGTATTTT. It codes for CASSRTGENTDTQYF.

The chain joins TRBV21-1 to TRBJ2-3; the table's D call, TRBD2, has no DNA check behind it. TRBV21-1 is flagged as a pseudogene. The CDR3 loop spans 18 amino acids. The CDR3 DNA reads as TGTGCCAGCAGCAAAGGGACTAGACAAGACAATAGCACAGATACGCAGTATTTT. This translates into CASSKGTRQDNSTDTQYF.

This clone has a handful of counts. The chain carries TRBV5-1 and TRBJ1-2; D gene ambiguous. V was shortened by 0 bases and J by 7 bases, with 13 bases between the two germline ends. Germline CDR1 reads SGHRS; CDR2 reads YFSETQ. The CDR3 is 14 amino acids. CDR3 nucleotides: TGCGCCAGCAGCTTGGCCGGGGAAGTGGCTGGCTACACCTTC. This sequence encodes CASSLAGEVAGYTF.

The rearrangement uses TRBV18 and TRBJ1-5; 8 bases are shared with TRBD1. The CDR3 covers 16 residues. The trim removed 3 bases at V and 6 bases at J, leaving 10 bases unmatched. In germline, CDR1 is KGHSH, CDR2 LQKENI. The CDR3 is CASSPAGTGGGQPQHF. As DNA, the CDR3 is TGTGCCAGCTCACCGGCCGGAACAGGGGGAGGTCAGCCCCAGCATTTT.

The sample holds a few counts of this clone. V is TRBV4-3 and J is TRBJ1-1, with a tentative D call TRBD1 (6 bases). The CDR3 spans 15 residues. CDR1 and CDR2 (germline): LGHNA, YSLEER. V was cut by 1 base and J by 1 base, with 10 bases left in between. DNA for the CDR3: TGCGCCAGCAGCCAAGGAACGGGACAGAACACTGAAGCTTTCTTT. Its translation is CASSQGTGQNTEAFF.

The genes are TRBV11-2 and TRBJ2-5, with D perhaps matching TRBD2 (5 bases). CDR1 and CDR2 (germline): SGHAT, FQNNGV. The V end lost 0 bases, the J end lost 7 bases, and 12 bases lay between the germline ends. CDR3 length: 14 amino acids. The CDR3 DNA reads TGTGCCAGCAGCTTAGATCCAGCTCGGGGGACCCAGTACTTC. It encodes CASSLDPARGTQYF. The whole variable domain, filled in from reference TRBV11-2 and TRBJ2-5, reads EAGVAQSPRYKIIEKRQSVAFWCNPISGHATLYWYQQILGQGPKLLIQFQNNGVVDDSQLPKDRFSAERLKGVDSTLKIQPAKLEDSAVYLCASSLDPARGTQYFGPGTRLLVL.

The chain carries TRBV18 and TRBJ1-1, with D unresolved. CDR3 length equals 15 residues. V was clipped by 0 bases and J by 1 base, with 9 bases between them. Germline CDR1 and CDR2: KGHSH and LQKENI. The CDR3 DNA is TGTGCCAGCTCACCACCAGTATACAGGAACACTGAAGCTTTCTTT. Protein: CASSPPVYRNTEAFF.

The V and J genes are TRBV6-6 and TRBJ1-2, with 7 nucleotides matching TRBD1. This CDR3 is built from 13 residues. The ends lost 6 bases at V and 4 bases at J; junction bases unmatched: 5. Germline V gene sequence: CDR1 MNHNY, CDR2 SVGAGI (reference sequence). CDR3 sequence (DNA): TGTGCCAGCAGGAGAACAGGGGCCTATGGCTACACCTTC. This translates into CASRRTGAYGYTF.

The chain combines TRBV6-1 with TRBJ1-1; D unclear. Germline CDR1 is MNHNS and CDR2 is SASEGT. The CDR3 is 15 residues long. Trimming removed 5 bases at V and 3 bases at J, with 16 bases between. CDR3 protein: CASSSSFQADTEAFF. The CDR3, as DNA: TGTGCCAGCAGTTCTTCCTTCCAAGCGGACACTGAAGCTTTCTTT.

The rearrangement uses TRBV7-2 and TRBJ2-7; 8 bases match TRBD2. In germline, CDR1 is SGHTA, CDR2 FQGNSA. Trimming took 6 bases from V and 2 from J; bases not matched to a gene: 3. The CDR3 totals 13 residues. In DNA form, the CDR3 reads TGTGCCAGCAGAGAGGGACTAGCCTACGAGCAGTACTTC. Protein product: CASREGLAYEQYF. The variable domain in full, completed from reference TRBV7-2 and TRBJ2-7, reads GAGVSQSPSNKVTEKGKDVELRCDPISGHTALYWYRQSLGQGLEFLIYFQGNSAPDKSGLPSDRFSAERTGGSVSTLTIQRTQQEDSAVYLCASREGLAYEQYFGPGTRLTVT.

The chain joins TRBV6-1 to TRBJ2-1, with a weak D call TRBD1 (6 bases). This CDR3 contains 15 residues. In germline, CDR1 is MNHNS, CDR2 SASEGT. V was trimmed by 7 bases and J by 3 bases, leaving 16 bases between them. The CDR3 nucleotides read TGTGCCAGCACCTCCCGGGACACCCACTACAATGAGCAGTTCTTC. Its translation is CASTSRDTHYNEQFF.